This section outlines one TCR beta chain sequence together with its context. Unique molecular identifiers were incorporated when the TCRbeta library was constructed. TCRdb used MiXCR to reprocess the PCR reads, holding one entry per CDR3 protein. The sample contains about 500,000 distinct CDR3 sequences, around a third of which appear only once. This sample was included in a study of T-cell reconstitution after alpha-beta-depleted transplantation in children. The CDR3 has 16 amino acids. The J segment lost 6 bases and the V segment lost 0 bases, leaving 9 bases of the junction unmatched. The receptor was derived from a human donor who donated a stem cell graft to a child with aplastic anemia. This sequence joins TRBV12-3 or TRBV12-4 and TRBJ2-5, with 8 nucleotides matching TRBD2. The sample consisted of PBMCs from the stem cell graft donor, taken from the stem cell graft. The CDR3 nucleotides are TGTGCCAGCAGTTTAGCAACTGAAAGCGGGAGAAAGACCCAGTACTTC. Its protein is CASSLATESGRKTQYF.